The clone carrying this TCR beta chain has a handful of counts. What it binds is not known. The data were taken from a study of cytomegalovirus exposure and HLA in healthy donors. Primers for the PCR totalled 60 Vbeta and 13 Jbeta. This table comes from immunoSEQ multiplex PCR, and its TCRdb copy is limited to in-frame clones, with some not included. Of some 210,000 clones listed, 87% are singletons. Germline CDR1 reads LGHNA; CDR2 reads YSLEER. CDR3 length: 14 residues. The V gene lost 0 bases and the J gene lost 12 bases, with 15 bases spanning the gap. Whole-study results and caveats: For TCR beta chains, V- and J-gene trimming was later linked to a missense DCLRE1C variant. TCR association rates varied by HLA locus in a later analysis, with DRB1 highest and HLA-C lowest.

Samples came from healthy bone marrow donors. The sequencing sample was made of PBMCs. This sequence originates from a man aged 25-40 years in good health and CMV-seronegative. This sequence joins TRBV4-3 and TRBJ2-1; maybe TRBD1 (5 bases). The CDR3 DNA follows: TGCGCCAGCAGCCAAGAAAGGTGGGGCAAAGTGCAGTTCTTC. Translated, it gives CASSQERWGKVQFF.